These T cell receptor beta chains were read from a single sample in a study of shared clonotypes between healthy human individuals. The assay was immunoSEQ multiplex PCR, and TCRdb's table has in-frame clones only and misses some. The sample includes around 88,000 clones, 60% to 70% of them seen just once. Sequencing was carried out using memory CD8+ T cells sorted from blood. The receptors derive from a man younger than 40 in good health. The CDR3 runs from the conserved cysteine through the conserved F or W. A D gene is named only where the DNA matches it firmly. The listing skips clone size in some rows; elsewhere it reads once, few, many or a size class.

clone_size d_call j_call v_call cdr3_aa cdr3_nt
. . TRBJ2-3 TRBV20-1 CSARFPDTQYF TGCAGTGCTAGATTCCCAGATACGCAGTATTTT
. . TRBJ2-1 TRBV7-9 CASSSRLETTYNEQFF TGTGCCAGCAGCTCCAGACTGGAAACAACCTACAATGAGCAGTTCTTC
. . TRBJ2-3 TRBV5-1 CASSPTLTGSTDTQYF TGCGCCAGCAGCCCGACTCTGACGGGTAGCACAGATACGCAGTATTTT
. . TRBJ2-1 TRBV6-5 CASRQAQGRNEQFF TGTGCCAGCAGACAGGCCCAGGGCAGGAATGAGCAGTTCTTC
. . TRBJ2-7 TRBV25-1 CASSTSYEQYF TGTGCCAGCAGCACTTCCTACGAGCAGTACTTC
few . TRBJ1-1 TRBV28 CASSAVLRNTEAFF TGTGCCAGCAGCGCCGTGCTGCGGAACACTGAAGCTTTCTTT
. . TRBJ1-2 TRBV18 CASSVTGTDKDGYTF TGTGCCAGCTCAGTTACCGGGACGGACAAAGATGGCTACACCTTC
. . TRBJ2-3 TRBV27 CASSTPGPQTDTQYF TGTGCCAGCAGCACTCCGGGACCACAAACAGATACGCAGTATTTT
few . TRBJ1-5 TRBV27 CASSPLGSYDQPQHF TGTGCCAGCAGTCCCCTCGGGAGCTATGATCAGCCCCAGCATTTT
. TRBD1 TRBJ2-2 TRBV7-3 CASSPLAGAQGAGELFF TGTGCCAGCAGCCCCTTGGCGGGTGCCCAGGGGGCCGGGGAGCTGTTTTTT
. . TRBJ2-7 TRBV7-6 CASSPATSGAGEQYF TGTGCCAGCAGCCCGGCCACGTCAGGGGCGGGGGAGCAGTACTTC
. . TRBJ1-1 TRBV29-1 CSVVLTEAFF TGCAGCGTAGTCCTCACTGAAGCTTTCTTT
. . TRBJ2-7 TRBV7-9 CASSFEGTLLNEQYF TGTGCCAGCAGCTTCGAAGGAACCCTCCTGAATGAGCAGTACTTC
. TRBD2 TRBJ2-1 TRBV6-1 CASSEVGGSLGEQFF TGTGCCAGCAGTGAGGTTGGCGGGAGCTTGGGTGAGCAGTTCTTC
. TRBD2 TRBJ2-7 TRBV5-6 CASSTRLAAAGQYF TGTGCCAGCAGCACTAGACTAGCGGCCGCCGGGCAGTACTTC
once . TRBJ1-4 TRBV6-1 CASSTGGWEEEKLFF TGTGCCAGCAGTACCGGAGGGTGGGAGGAGGAAAAACTGTTTTTT
. . TRBJ1-2 TRBV2 CASTITGRVYGYTF TGTGCCAGCACTATAACCGGGAGGGTTTATGGCTACACCTTC
. TRBD1 TRBJ2-7 TRBV30 CAAGTGTGLREQYF TGTGCTGCAGGTACCGGGACAGGGCTTCGAGAGCAGTACTTC
. . TRBJ1-1 TRBV4-1 CASRAWNREAFF TGCGCCAGCAGAGCGTGGAACAGGGAAGCTTTCTTT
. . TRBJ2-7 TRBV5-5 CASTRTRAAYEQYF TGTGCCAGCACCCGAACCAGGGCTGCCTACGAGCAGTACTTC
. TRBD2 TRBJ2-3 TRBV7-9 CASSRTTSGVTDTQYF TGTGCCAGCAGCAGAACGACTAGCGGGGTCACAGATACGCAGTATTTT
. . TRBJ2-2 TRBV6-1 CASSESLAGTGELFF TGTGCCAGCAGTGAAAGTCTGGCGGGGACCGGGGAGCTGTTTTTT
. TRBD1 TRBJ1-1 TRBV27 CASSVSTGAGYTEAFF TGTGCCAGCAGTGTCTCAACAGGGGCTGGCTACACTGAAGCTTTCTTT
few . TRBJ2-7 TRBV18 CASSPEAGQRIDGGYEQYF TGTGCCAGCTCCCCTGAGGCGGGACAGAGGATTGACGGAGGCTACGAGCAGTACTTC
. . TRBJ2-1 TRBV27 CASSLGHEQFF TGTGCCAGCAGTTTAGGCCATGAGCAGTTCTTC
. . TRBJ1-1 TRBV7-9 CASSHRLGRRRMTEAFF TGTGCCAGCAGCCACCGTTTGGGGCGCCGGAGGATGACTGAAGCTTTCTTT
. TRBD2 TRBJ2-1 TRBV25-1 CASSEVGSGSTYNEQFF TGTGCCAGCAGTGAAGTCGGTAGCGGGTCTACCTACAATGAGCAGTTCTTC
. TRBD1 TRBJ2-4 TRBV11-1 CASSSHRGRENIQYF TGTGCCAGCAGCTCCCACAGGGGTCGCGAAAACATTCAGTACTTC
. . TRBJ2-7 TRBV28 CASEGRRWYEQYF TGTGCCAGCGAGGGCAGGCGTTGGTACGAGCAGTACTTC
. . TRBJ2-7 TRBV6-1 CASSEGQRGYEQYF TGTGCCAGCAGTGAAGGTCAGCGAGGCTACGAGCAGTACTTC
. TRBD1 TRBJ2-1 TRBV5-1 CASSPNIGTGNNEQFF TGCGCCAGCAGCCCCAATATCGGGACAGGGAACAATGAGCAGTTCTTC
. . TRBJ2-1 TRBV25-1 CASSESAALGSYNEQFF TGTGCCAGCAGTGAATCGGCAGCGCTAGGCTCCTACAATGAGCAGTTCTTC
. TRBD2 TRBJ2-2 TRBV9 CASGGLAGDTGELFF TGTGCCAGCGGAGGACTAGCGGGAGACACCGGGGAGCTGTTTTTT
. TRBD2 TRBJ2-7 TRBV5-4 CASIRLAGESGEQYF TGTGCCAGCATTCGATTAGCGGGAGAATCGGGCGAGCAGTACTTC
. . TRBJ2-6 TRBV10-2 CASSEVGRGANVLTF TGCGCCAGCAGTGAGGTGGGGAGGGGGGCCAACGTCCTGACTTTC
. . TRBJ1-3 TRBV30 CAWRAEGQPFDTIYF TGTGCCTGGAGGGCAGAAGGACAGCCGTTCGACACCATATATTTT
once . TRBJ2-6 TRBV5-6 CASSLWAAFSGANVLTF TGTGCCAGCAGCTTGTGGGCAGCCTTCTCTGGGGCCAACGTCCTGACTTTC
. TRBD2 TRBJ2-1 TRBV4-3 CASSQDRGGSYNEQFF TGCGCCAGCAGCCAAGATCGGGGGGGGAGTTACAATGAGCAGTTCTTC
. . TRBJ2-2 TRBV7-2 CASSPGPNTGELFF TGTGCCAGCAGCCCGGGACCGAACACCGGGGAGCTGTTTTTT
. TRBD1 TRBJ2-7 TRBV6-1 CASSEGPGGQGGDYEQYF TGTGCCAGCAGTGAAGGACCAGGCGGACAGGGGGGCGACTACGAGCAGTACTTC
. TRBD2 TRBJ2-1 TRBV6-1 CASSGGLAGGLQDEQFF TGTGCCAGCAGTGGGGGACTAGCGGGAGGGCTCCAGGATGAGCAGTTCTTC
. . TRBJ2-1 TRBV27 CASSKLSSYNEQFF TGTGCCAGCAGTAAACTTTCCTCCTACAATGAGCAGTTCTTC
. TRBD2 TRBJ2-2 TRBV7-9 CASSPPTSGGAGELFF TGTGCCAGCAGCCCTCCGACTAGCGGAGGTGCCGGGGAGCTGTTTTTT
. . TRBJ2-7 TRBV28 CASGEDYEQYF TGTGCCAGCGGAGAGGACTACGAGCAGTACTTC
. . TRBJ2-3 TRBV27 CASSLLGSADTQYF TGTGCCAGCAGTTTACTCGGGAGCGCAGATACGCAGTATTTT
. TRBD1 TRBJ2-2 TRBV29-1 CSVAGTVNTGELFF TGCAGCGTTGCCGGGACAGTTAACACCGGGGAGCTGTTTTTT
. TRBD1 TRBJ1-1 TRBV7-9 CASSPPAGGIIRYTEAFF TGTGCCAGCAGCCCCCCCGCAGGGGGCATTATTCGGTACACTGAAGCTTTCTTT
. . TRBJ1-1 TRBV5-1 CASSLWGVSGLAEAFF TGCGCCAGCAGCTTGTGGGGGGTCTCCGGTTTAGCTGAAGCTTTCTTT
. . TRBJ1-5 TRBV5-1 CASSLEGGLNQPQHF TGCGCCAGCAGCTTGGAGGGGGGTCTCAATCAGCCCCAGCATTTT